This TCR beta chain was profiled in a study of cytomegalovirus exposure and HLA in healthy donors. This PCR relied on a set of 60 Vbeta primers and 13 Jbeta primers. Clones were sequenced by immunoSEQ multiplex PCR, and TCRdb holds only the in-frame ones, with some missing. This table has fewer than 200,000 clones, more than 80% appearing once. CDR3 length: 16 residues. V was trimmed by 4 bases and J by 1 base, leaving 13 bases between them. CDR1 is SGHVS, CDR2 FNYEAQ, per germline. Comment on this clone: Its antigen remains unidentified.

Study findings and constraints: An analysis that came later showed most CMV-associated TCR beta chains appearing HLA-restricted.

The chain is built from TRBV7-6 and TRBJ2-2; tentatively, D is TRBD2 (5 bases). This TCR was sampled from a young woman in good health and CMV-seropositive. The sample comprised PBMCs. DNA of the CDR3: TGTGCCAGCAGCTCCCAGGTAGCGTTGAACACCGGGGAGCTGTTTTTT. This translates into CASSSQVALNTGELFF.